The subject of this entry is one T cell receptor beta chain. Antigen specificity is unknown. Trimming took 2 bases from V and 5 from J, leaving 15 bases between them. Germline CDR1 and CDR2: MNHEY and SVGEGT. The CDR3 consists of 15 residues. Produced via immunoSEQ multiplex PCR; TCRdb's table is partial and in-frame only. The table lists some 500,000 clones, 89% of them singletons. This specimen comes from a study of Ad26.COV2.S vaccination and SARS-CoV-2 variants. General study points: Spike-specific responses of CD8+ and CD4+ T cells were reported to display substantial breadth after vaccination. Breadth of non-spike TCRs did not differ between vaccinees and placebo recipients. Responses of T cells in total may have been underestimated by the TCR breadth and depth analyses.

Treatment noted: around 19 received Ad26.COV2.S at low or high dose, single or two shots; about 5 received placebo; per-sample allocation not given. Collection of samples fell on day 63 after the first vaccine or placebo injection. Recruitment in Boston yielded a donor of adult age, 18-55 years. This sequence was found in a person between 18 and 65 years old who received the Ad26.COV2.S COVID-19 vaccine or a placebo. The rearrangement links TRBV6-2 or TRBV6-3 to TRBJ1-2; the D gene is possibly TRBD1 (6 bases). This sample comprised peripheral blood, obtained in a trial of Ad26.COV2.S vaccine versus placebo. The CDR3 sequence: CASSYPDSGWYGYTF. Written as DNA, the CDR3 is TGTGCCAGCAGTTACCCGGACAGTGGATGGTATGGCTACACCTTC.